This T cell receptor beta chain was captured in a study of blood T cell repertoires in COVID-19. V lost 2 bases and J 7 bases, leaving 16 bases between the germline ends. This CDR3 contains 16 residues. Germline V gives CDR1 SGHRS, CDR2 YFSETQ. Seattle participants joined during active infection and were tracked over time. Original analysis: The authors estimated nucleated cell counts from reference gene primer amplification. The repertoire was sequenced with immunoSEQ multiplex PCR; TCRdb's copy has only in-frame clones and lacks some. Clone size and the V and J calls come from that table; the DNA yielded D and trimming. The sample includes roughly 69,000 clones, 84% of them seen just once.

The sequence derives from a man aged 45-65 years with COVID-19, enrolled during active disease. The material sequenced was peripheral blood. The rearrangement uses TRBV5-1 and TRBJ1-6; D gene unclear. CDR3 bases: TGCGCCAGCAGCTTCACGGTCGACAAGTTAAATTCACCCCTCCACTTT. This sequence encodes CASSFTVDKLNSPLHF.